This T cell receptor (beta chain) derives from a study of cytomegalovirus exposure and HLA in healthy donors. Study observations and caveats: While the bulk of TCR sequences proved rare, some public TCRs turned up in many donors.

This CDR3 spans 14 amino acids. V lost 8 bases, J lost 7 bases, and 13 bases stayed unmatched. Germline CDR1 is MNHEY and CDR2 is SMNVEV (reference sequence). Comment on this clone: Its matching antigen is unknown.

Amplification used 60 Vbeta primers and 13 Jbeta primers. Measured with immunoSEQ multiplex PCR; TCRdb has only the in-frame clones, and not every one. The sample holds some 150,000 clones; approximately 70% are singletons and the top ten take 1.5% to 2%. The rearrangement uses TRBV27 and TRBJ1-2; TRBD1 agrees at 7 bases. The sequenced sample consisted of PBMCs. This TCR came from a woman aged 30 to 39 in good health and CMV-seronegative. This chain's CDR3 is CASGTATPRGGYTF. In nucleotides, the CDR3 is TGTGCCAGCGGGACAGCCACCCCACGGGGTGGCTACACCTTC.